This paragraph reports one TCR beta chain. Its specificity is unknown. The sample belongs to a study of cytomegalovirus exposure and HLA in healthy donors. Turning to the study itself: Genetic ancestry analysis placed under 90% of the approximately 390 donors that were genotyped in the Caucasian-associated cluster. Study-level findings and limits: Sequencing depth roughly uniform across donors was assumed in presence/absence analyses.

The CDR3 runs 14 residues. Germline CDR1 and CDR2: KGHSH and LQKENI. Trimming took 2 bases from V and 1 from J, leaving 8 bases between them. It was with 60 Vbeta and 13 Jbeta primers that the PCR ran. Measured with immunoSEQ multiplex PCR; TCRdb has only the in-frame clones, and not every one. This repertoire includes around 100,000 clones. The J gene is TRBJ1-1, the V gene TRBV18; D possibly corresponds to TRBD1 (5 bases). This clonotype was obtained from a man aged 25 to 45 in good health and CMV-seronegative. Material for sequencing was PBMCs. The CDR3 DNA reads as TGTGCCAGCTCACCATCGACAGAGAACACTGAAGCTTTCTTT. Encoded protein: CASSPSTENTEAFF. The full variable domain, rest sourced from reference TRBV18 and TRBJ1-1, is NAGVMQNPRHLVRRRGQEARLRCSPMKGHSHVYWYRQLPEEGLKFMVYLQKENIIDESGMPKERFSAEFPKEGPSILRIQQVVRGDSAAYFCASSPSTENTEAFFGQGTRLTVV.